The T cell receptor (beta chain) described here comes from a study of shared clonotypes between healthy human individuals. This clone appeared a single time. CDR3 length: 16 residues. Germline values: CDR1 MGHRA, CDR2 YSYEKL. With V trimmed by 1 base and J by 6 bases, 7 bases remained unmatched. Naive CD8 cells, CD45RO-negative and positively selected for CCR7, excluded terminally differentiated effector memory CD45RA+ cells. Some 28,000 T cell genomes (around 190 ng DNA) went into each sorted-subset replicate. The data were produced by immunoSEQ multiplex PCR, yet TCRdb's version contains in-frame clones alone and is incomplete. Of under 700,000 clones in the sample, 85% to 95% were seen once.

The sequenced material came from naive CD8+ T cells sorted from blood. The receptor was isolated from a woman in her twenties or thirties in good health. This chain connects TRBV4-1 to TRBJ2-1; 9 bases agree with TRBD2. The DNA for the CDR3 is TGCGCCAGCAGCCAAGGCCCCGGGACTAGCCGCAATGAGCAGTTCTTC. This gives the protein CASSQGPGTSRNEQFF.